This T cell receptor (beta chain) was recovered during a study of response to subunit inactivated influenza vaccine (dated by TCRdb to 2016 to 2019). The study in broad terms: The study used deep quantitative T cell receptor repertoire profiling to track responses to a trivalent subunit inactivated influenza vaccine.

Overall results and qualifications from the work: The authors proposed that each seasonal influenza vaccination may bring in only a limited number of new T cells.

Receptor libraries were prepared by RT-PCR. The sample was run on an Illumina HiSeq 2500. Using fastp trimming at Q25 and MiXCR clonotype assembly, TCRdb reanalyzed the public sequencing data and kept in-frame beta chains. All rows with the same CDR3 protein become a single entry with the most common DNA and genes. Counted in this sample were some 480,000 distinct CDR3 sequences; approximately 11% of them appeared once. The ten largest clonotypes hold roughly 12% of the sample. The V end loses 5 bases and the J end loses 4 bases, and a stretch of 13 bases separates them. The germline V gene (reference sequence) supplies CDR1 LNHNV and CDR2 YYDKDF. Including cysteine and phenylalanine, the CDR3 has 14 amino acids. Only CDR3 DNA is held: 42 bases, read in frame from base 1. A note on this clonotype: The specificity of this receptor is unknown. No base quality values were provided; no much bigger clone lies one nucleotide off.

What this sample's time point label stands for: 45 to 55 days after influenza vaccine administration. This TCR was recovered from a man in his fifties who received an inactivated influenza vaccine. Donor details come from another sample of the same person, matched by shared clones. This chain joins TRBV15 to TRBJ2-3; no D gene call is confident. The sample consisted of PBMCs from blood, taken roughly 48 days after vaccination. The nucleotide sequence is given as TGTGCCACCAGCGGCGACCTTTACCCAGATACGCAGTATTTT. Its translation reads: CATSGDLYPDTQYF. The full variable domain, with segments outside the CDR3 supplied by the reference TRBV15 and TRBJ2-3 proteins, appears as DAMVIQNPRYQVTQFGKPVTLSCSQTLNHNVMYWYQQKSSQAPKLLFHYYDKDFNNEADTPDNFQSRRPNTSFCFLDIRSPGLGDTAMYLCATSGDLYPDTQYFGPGTRLTVL.